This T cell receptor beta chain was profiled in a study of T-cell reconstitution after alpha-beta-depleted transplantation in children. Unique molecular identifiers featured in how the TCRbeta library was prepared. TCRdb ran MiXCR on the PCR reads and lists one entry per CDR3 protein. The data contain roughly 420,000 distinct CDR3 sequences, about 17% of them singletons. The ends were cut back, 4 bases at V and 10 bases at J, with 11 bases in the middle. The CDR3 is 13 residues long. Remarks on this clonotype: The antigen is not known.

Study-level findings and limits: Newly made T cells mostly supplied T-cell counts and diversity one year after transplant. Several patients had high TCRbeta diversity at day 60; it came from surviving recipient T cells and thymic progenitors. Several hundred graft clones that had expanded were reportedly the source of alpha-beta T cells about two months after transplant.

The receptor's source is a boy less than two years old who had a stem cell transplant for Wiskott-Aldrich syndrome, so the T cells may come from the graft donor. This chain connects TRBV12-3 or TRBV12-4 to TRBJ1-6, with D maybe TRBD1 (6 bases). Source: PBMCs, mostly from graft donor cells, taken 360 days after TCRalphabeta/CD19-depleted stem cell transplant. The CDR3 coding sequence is TGTGCCAGCAGTTCGACAGGTCAATCACCCCTCCACTTT. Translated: CASSSTGQSPLHF.